Below, 19 T cell receptor beta chains from the same sample are listed, as sequenced in a study of T cell clonotyping in hematopoietic cell transplantation. The table came from immunoSEQ multiplex PCR; TCRdb's copy has only in-frame clones and leaves some out. The data hold 2,000 or so clones, with around 79% observed a single time. The sequences come from peripheral blood mononuclear cells, collected 30 days after allogeneic stem cell transplant. Every receptor here comes from a male patient aged 50 or older who had an allogeneic stem cell transplant from an unrelated donor, so the T cells may come from the graft donor. Some clones in this sample may be carry-over from other donors' samples.

The V and J genes are TRBV28 and TRBJ1-2; perhaps TRBD1 as D (5 bases). CDR1 and CDR2 from the germline V gene are MDHEN and SYDVKM. V lost 6 bases and J 1 base, leaving 9 bases between the germline ends. The CDR3 has 13 residues. The CDR3 DNA sequence: TGTGCCAGCAGGACAGATATTAACTATGGCTACACCTTC. This gives the protein CASRTDINYGYTF.

This clone showed up just a few times. This chain uses TRBV7-9 with TRBJ2-1, with 9 bases aligning to TRBD1. The length of the CDR3 is 13 residues. Germline V gene lookup returns CDR1 SEHNR and CDR2 FQNEAQ (reference sequence). V shed 9 bases, J shed 4 bases, and the junction held 4 bases outside the gene matches. In DNA form, the CDR3 reads TGTGCCAGTATGGGACAGGGTTACAATGAGCAGTTCTTC. Protein product: CASMGQGYNEQFF.

The chain is built from TRBV2 and TRBJ1-4; D possibly corresponds to TRBD1 (5 bases). Per germline, CDR1 SNHLY and CDR2 FYNNEI. This CDR3 spans 14 amino acids. The V end lost 7 bases, the J end lost 5 bases, and 14 bases lay between the germline ends. The DNA for the CDR3 is TGTGCCAGCAAGGCCGGGACCGAGAATGAAAAACTGTTTTTT. Translating it yields CASKAGTENEKLFF.

The genes are TRBV5-8 and TRBJ1-2; D is unclear. Trimming stripped 4 bases from V and 4 bases from J, with 11 bases between. Germline V lookup: CDR1 SGHTS, CDR2 YDEGEE. The CDR3 is 13 residues long. The CDR3 region is CASSRGSLYGYTF. The DNA of the CDR3 is TGTGCCAGCAGCCGCGGGAGCCTCTATGGCTACACCTTC.

This rearrangement joins TRBV2 to TRBJ1-5, with D perhaps matching TRBD1 (5 bases). Per the germline V gene, CDR1 is SNHLY and CDR2 is FYNNEI. This CDR3 comprises 13 residues. The V gene lost 7 bases and the J gene lost 4 bases, with 11 bases spanning the gap. Here the CDR3 DNA reads TGTGCCAGCACCCGGGACCTGAATCAGCCCCAGCATTTT. It translates to CASTRDLNQPQHF.

The V and J genes are TRBV7-2 and TRBJ2-7; D uncertain. This CDR3 region has 15 residues. Germline loops: CDR1 SGHTA, CDR2 FQGNSA. Trimming removed 4 bases from V and 0 bases from J, with 13 bases in between. This CDR3 is CASSSTAGGSYEQYF. The CDR3 DNA is TGTGCCAGCAGCTCCACTGCAGGCGGCTCCTACGAGCAGTACTTC. The entire variable domain, with the rest obtained from reference TRBV7-2 and TRBJ2-7, is as follows: GAGVSQSPSNKVTEKGKDVELRCDPISGHTALYWYRQSLGQGLEFLIYFQGNSAPDKSGLPSDRFSAERTGGSVSTLTIQRTQQEDSAVYLCASSSTAGGSYEQYFGPGTRLTVT.

This chain connects TRBV25-1 to TRBJ2-5, with TRBD2 as a possible D gene (6 bases). Germline V gene data show CDR1 as MGHDK and CDR2 as SYGVNS. Trimming removed 3 bases at V and 5 bases at J, with 19 bases between. CDR3 length equals 16 residues. CDR3: CASSDGGWSLFETQYF. In DNA, the CDR3 is TGTGCCAGCAGTGATGGAGGGTGGTCACTCTTCGAGACCCAGTACTTC.

This clone was detected a few times. DNA for the CDR3: TGCGCCAGCAGCCCTAAACCGGGACAGAAGAATGAAAAACTGTTTTTT. This encodes CASSPKPGQKNEKLFF. V and J are TRBV4-1 and TRBJ1-4, with 7 positions matching TRBD1. The CDR3 contains 16 residues. After removal of 4 bases from V and 5 bases from J, the junction contained 10 bases not matched to a gene. The germline gives CDR1 MGHRA, CDR2 YSYEKL.

The chain is built from TRBV29-1 and TRBJ1-2; 7 positions match TRBD1. The ends lost 6 bases at V and 4 bases at J; junction bases unmatched: 8. The CDR3 consists of 13 residues. The germline V gene has CDR1 SQVTM and CDR2 ANQGSEA. CDR3 amino acids: CSVQFGTAYGYTF. CDR3 nucleotides: TGCAGCGTGCAATTCGGGACAGCCTATGGCTACACCTTC.

This clone was counted between two and nine times. The chain employs TRBV14 and TRBJ2-7; D is perhaps TRBD1 or TRBD2 (5 bases each). Germline V gene data show CDR1 as SGHDN and CDR2 as FVKESK. The CDR3 is 17 residues long. Trimming took off 0 bases at V and 5 bases at J, with 20 bases between the two ends. CDR3 in DNA: TGTGCCAGCAGCCAAGATAGTGGGGCCCGGGGTTTCGACGAGCAGTACTTC. This codes for CASSQDSGARGFDEQYF.

This sequence joins TRBV28 and TRBJ1-1, with unresolved D. In germline, CDR1 is MDHEN, CDR2 SYDVKM. This CDR3 region has 12 residues. V was shortened by 5 bases and J by 2 bases, with 6 bases between the two germline ends. DNA of the CDR3: TGTGCCAGCAGTCCCGGCAACACTGAAGCTTTCTTT. This translates into CASSPGNTEAFF. The full variable domain, completed using reference TRBV28 and TRBJ1-1, is DVKVTQSSRYLVKRTGEKVFLECVQDMDHENMFWYRQDPGLGLRLIYFSYDVKMKEKGDIPEGYSVSREKKERFSLILESASTNQTSMYLCASSPGNTEAFFGQGTRLTVV.

The V call is TRBV6-9, the J call TRBJ1-6; D not resolved. From germline, CDR1 is MNHGY and CDR2 SVAAGI. CDR3 length: 14 residues. Deletions cut 3 bases from V and 1 base from J, with 4 bases between. As DNA, the CDR3 is TGTGCCAGCAGTTACAGGTCCTATAATTCACCCCTCCACTTT. Residues: CASSYRSYNSPLHF.

The chain couples TRBV2 to TRBJ2-2; D is unresolved. The CDR3 is 13 residues long. Germline values: CDR1 SNHLY, CDR2 FYNNEI. Trimming pared 7 bases from V and 4 bases from J, leaving 10 bases between. The CDR3 spells CASKMTPTGELFF. Written as DNA, the CDR3 is TGTGCCAGCAAGATGACACCCACCGGGGAGCTGTTTTTT.

The J gene is TRBJ2-2, the V gene TRBV5-1; TRBD2 matches at 16 bases. Germline lookup yields CDR1 SGHRS and CDR2 YFSETQ. The CDR3 spans 19 residues. The J segment lost 2 bases and the V segment lost 4 bases, leaving 8 bases of the junction unmatched. The CDR3 coding sequence is TGCGCCAGCAGCCCGGGACTAGCGGGAGGGCCGGTTAACACCGGGGAGCTGTTTTTT. It encodes CASSPGLAGGPVNTGELFF.

The genes are TRBV6-5 and TRBJ2-2, with 13 bases identical to TRBD2. The V gene end was trimmed by 7 bases and the J gene end by 4 bases; junction bases not matched to a gene: 3. In germline, CDR1 is MNHEY, CDR2 SVGAGI. The CDR3 totals 15 residues. CDR3 protein: CASTGLAGSTGELFF. CDR3 bases: TGTGCCAGCACGGGACTAGCGGGATCCACCGGGGAGCTGTTTTTT.

A note on this clone: Different DNA sequences within this sample yield the same CDR3. V usage is TRBV11-1 and J usage is TRBJ1-1; D perhaps matches TRBD1 (6 bases). The CDR3 extends over 14 amino acids. Germline assignment: CDR1 SGHAT and CDR2 FQDESV (reference sequence). The V and J ends lost 2 bases and 3 bases respectively, with 10 bases between them. CDR3 residues: CASSLRNRDTEAFF. CDR3 DNA sequence: TGTGCCAGCAGCTTAAGGAACAGGGACACTGAAGCTTTCTTT.

V is TRBV16 and J is TRBJ2-7, with D perhaps matching TRBD1 or TRBD2 (5 bases each). V was pared by 0 bases and J by 5 bases, with 5 bases between. Per germline, CDR1 KGHSY and CDR2 FQNENV. This CDR3 has 12 amino acids. The CDR3 is CASSQSGDEQYF. CDR3 nucleotides: TGTGCCAGCAGCCAATCGGGGGACGAGCAGTACTTC.

This clone has a handful of counts. Sequence at one end of the junction differs from germline and may be a read error. V usage is TRBV28 and J usage is TRBJ2-7; TRBD1 or TRBD2 may be the D gene (5 bases each). The CDR3 sequence is 11 residues long. In germline, CDR1 is MDHEN, CDR2 SYDVKM. CDR3 nucleotides: TGTGCCAGCAGTTTTGGGGACCAGATTAACTTC. Its translation is CASSFGDQINF.

The chain joins TRBV6-6 to TRBJ2-2, with 7 bases fitting TRBD2. Per germline, CDR1 MNHNY and CDR2 SVGAGI (reference sequence). The CDR3 has 14 residues. J was trimmed by 5 bases and V by 6 bases; bases with no gene match: 6. CDR3 in amino acids: CASRRAGDTGELFF. For the CDR3, the DNA is TGTGCCAGCAGGCGCGCGGGAGATACCGGGGAGCTGTTTTTT.